One T cell receptor beta chain is described in this entry. This CDR3 is 17 amino acids long. J was trimmed by 3 bases and V by 6 bases; bases with no gene match: 12. MiXCR, applied by TCRdb to the reads, yields one record per CDR3 protein. This table has about 18,000 distinct CDR3 sequences, around 9.6% appearing once. The data stem from a study of type 1 regulatory T cells. Study at large: This in vitro CD4 product, T-allo10, is enriched for Tr1 cells and alloantigen-specific.

The chain combines TRBV12-3 or TRBV12-4 with TRBJ2-3; 10 nucleotides line up with TRBD1. The receptor was isolated from a human donor in good health. Specimen: CD4+ T cells, either the whole sample or a sorted fraction (not recorded which). The CDR3: CASSRSAGQGLTDTQYF. The CDR3 DNA reads as TGTGCCAGCAGCAGATCAGCGGGACAGGGGTTGACAGATACGCAGTATTTT.